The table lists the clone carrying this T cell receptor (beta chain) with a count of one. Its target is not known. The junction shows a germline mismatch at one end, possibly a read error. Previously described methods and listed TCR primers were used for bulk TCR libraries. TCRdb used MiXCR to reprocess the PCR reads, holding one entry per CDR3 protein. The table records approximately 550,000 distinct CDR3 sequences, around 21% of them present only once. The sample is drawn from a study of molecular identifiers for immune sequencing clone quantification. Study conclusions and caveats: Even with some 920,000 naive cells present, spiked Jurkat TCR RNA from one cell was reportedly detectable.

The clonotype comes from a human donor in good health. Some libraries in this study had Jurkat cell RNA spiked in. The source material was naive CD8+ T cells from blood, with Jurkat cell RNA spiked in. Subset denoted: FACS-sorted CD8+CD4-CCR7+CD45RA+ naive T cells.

CDR3 amino acids: CASSLGWNTGAFF. CDR3 nucleotide sequence: TGTGCCAGCAGCTTAGGTTGGAACACTGGAGCTTTCTTT. The rearrangement uses TRBV7-6 and TRBJ1-1; the D is unclear. Germline lookup yields CDR1 SGHVS and CDR2 FNYEAQ. The CDR3 runs to 13 residues. Looking up the rest from reference TRBV7-6 and TRBJ1-1 gives the full variable domain: GAGVSQSPRYKVTKRGQDVALRCDPISGHVSLYWYRQALGQGPEFLTYFNYEAQQDKSGLPNDRFSAERPEGSISTLTIQRTEQRDSAMYRCASSLGWNTGAFFGQGTRLTVV.